Listed below are T cell receptor beta chains from one sample, sequenced in a study of control samples from healthy donors and cancer patients. Profiling relied on immunoSEQ multiplex PCR, and the TCRdb table lists in-frame clones only, not all of them. The sample holds 40,000 to 60,000 clones, just over 85% seen once. The source material was PBMCs. Receptors were obtained from a woman aged 50 to 65 with lung cancer. The conserved cysteine and the conserved F or W are not part of the CDR3 here.

j_call	v_call	cdr3_aa
TRBJ2-3	TRBV7-2	ASSLYIALTDTQY
TRBJ2-3	TRBV7-9	ASSIQGTGTGADTQY
TRBJ1-2	TRBV6-5	ASNDRDRIVVGYT
TRBJ1-1	TRBV24-1	ATSDGDRGPYNEAF
TRBJ1-2	TRBV5-4	ASSRGQDYGYT
TRBJ1-5	TRBV7-9	ASSLQGGNQPQH
TRBJ1-1	TRBV2	ASSGIPREGNTEAF
TRBJ2-3	TRBV18	ASSPTSAKTTDTQY
TRBJ1-2	TRBV29-1	SVGDRGPGGYT
TRBJ1-1	TRBV30	AWSMATGKTTEAF
TRBJ1-1	TRBV6-6	ATHWGMNTEAF
TRBJ1-2	TRBV2	ASSEPVGGYT
TRBJ2-5	TRBV19	ASRLSSGRGETQY